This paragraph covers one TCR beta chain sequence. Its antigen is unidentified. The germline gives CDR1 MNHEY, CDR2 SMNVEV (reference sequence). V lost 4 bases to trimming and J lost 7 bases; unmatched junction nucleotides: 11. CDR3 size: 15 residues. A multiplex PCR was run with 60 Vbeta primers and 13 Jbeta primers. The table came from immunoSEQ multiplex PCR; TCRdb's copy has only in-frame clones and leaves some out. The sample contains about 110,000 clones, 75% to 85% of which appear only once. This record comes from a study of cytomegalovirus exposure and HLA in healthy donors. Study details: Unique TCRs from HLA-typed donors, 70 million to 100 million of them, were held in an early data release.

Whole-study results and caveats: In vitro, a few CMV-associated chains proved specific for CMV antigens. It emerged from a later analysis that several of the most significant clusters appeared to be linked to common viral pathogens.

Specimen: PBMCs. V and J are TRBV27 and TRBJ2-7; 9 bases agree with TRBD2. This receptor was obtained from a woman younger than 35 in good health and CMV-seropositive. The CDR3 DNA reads TGTGCCAGCAGTTCCCCTGGCGGGAGGGCCAGAGAGCAGTACTTC. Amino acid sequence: CASSSPGGRAREQYF.